The rows below give T cell receptor beta chains drawn from one sample of a study of blood T cell repertoires in COVID-19. Assay: immunoSEQ multiplex PCR; the TCRdb copy retains only in-frame clones and omits some. The repertoire holds about 190,000 clones, with about nine tenths as singletons. What was sequenced was peripheral blood. Receptors originate from a man aged 40-49 years with acute or convalescent COVID-19. The CDR3 runs from the conserved cysteine through the conserved F or W. Fields, in order: J gene, clone size, V gene, D gene, CDR3 DNA, CDR3 protein. D genes are given only for firm matches. Expanded clones get a size class; other rows say once, few or many, or leave the size out.

TRBJ1-2,NA,TRBV6-5,NA,TGTGCCAGCAGTATGCACCCCGACACTTATGGCTACACCTTC,CASSMHPDTYGYTF
TRBJ2-7,NA,TRBV2,NA,TGTGCCAGCAGTGAAGAGGGGGGGGTCGAGCAGTACTTC,CASSEEGGVEQYF
TRBJ2-5,NA,TRBV19,TRBD2,TGTGCCAGTAGTATTGCTAGCGGATCCCAAGAGACCCAGTACTTC,CASSIASGSQETQYF
TRBJ1-2,NA,TRBV7-9,TRBD1,TGTGCCAGCAACTCCCTGGGGGCAGGGGGCGGAGGCTACACCTTC,CASNSLGAGGGGYTF
TRBJ2-5,few,TRBV9,NA,TGTGCCAGCAGCACCCACAGAGATTGGGAGACCCAGTACTTC,CASSTHRDWETQYF
TRBJ2-7,NA,TRBV11-2,TRBD2,TGTGCCAGCAGCTCGAGTAGCGGGGTGCCCTACGAGCAGTACTTC,CASSSSSGVPYEQYF
TRBJ2-1,NA,TRBV7-2,NA,TGTGCCAGCAGCTTATCCCGGGGGGCCCGCTCCTACAATGAGCAGTTCTTC,CASSLSRGARSYNEQFF
TRBJ2-1,NA,TRBV11-2,TRBD2,TGTGCCAGCCTGGGGGGGGTCTCCTACAATGAGCAGTTCTTC,CASLGGVSYNEQFF
TRBJ2-1,once,TRBV7-2,TRBD2,TGTGCCAGCAGCTCCGGACTAGCCATTAATAACAATGAGCAGTTCTTC,CASSSGLAINNNEQFF
TRBJ2-1,NA,TRBV11-2,TRBD1,TGTGCCAGCAGCAAAGTCTTGGCAGGGGGCTTTGAGCAGTTCTTC,CASSKVLAGGFEQFF
TRBJ1-4,NA,TRBV5-1,TRBD1,TGCGCCAGCAGCTCCTACAGGGGGACCAGGAATGAAAAACTGTTTTTT,CASSSYRGTRNEKLFF
TRBJ2-1,NA,TRBV11-2,TRBD2,TGTGCCAGCAGCTTATTCCCTAGCGGGGAGCAGTTCTTC,CASSLFPSGEQFF
TRBJ1-1,NA,TRBV5-1,NA,TGCGCCAGCAGCTTGGGAGCGTTCGTGAACACTGAAGCTTTCTTT,CASSLGAFVNTEAFF
TRBJ1-2,NA,TRBV4-3,NA,TGCGCCAGCAGCCAAGAGCCCATGGGGAGCGGCTACACCTTC,CASSQEPMGSGYTF
TRBJ2-6,NA,TRBV7-2,TRBD1,TGTGCCAGCAGCTTTCGGACAGGGGAAATTACTGGGGCCAACGTCCTGACTTTC,CASSFRTGEITGANVLTF
TRBJ2-3,NA,TRBV27,NA,TGTGCCAGCAGTATTAAGGTGGTAGCAGTCAGCACAGATACGCAGTATTTT,CASSIKVVAVSTDTQYF
TRBJ2-2,NA,TRBV11-2,TRBD2,TGTGCCAGCTGGGGGGGAGGCACCGGGGAGCTGTTTTTT,CASWGGGTGELFF
TRBJ2-3,NA,TRBV30,TRBD2,TGTGCCTGGACGGGCAGCGGGGGGTGGCAGTATTTT,CAWTGSGGWQYF
TRBJ1-1,NA,TRBV3-1/TRBV3-2,TRBD1,TGTGCCAGCAGCCCCTTTGCCAGGGGGGTTACTGAAGCTTTCTTT,CASSPFARGVTEAFF
TRBJ2-1,NA,TRBV7-2,TRBD2,TGTGCCAGCAGCCCTCGCCCGACTAGCGGGGGGGCTGGGGAGCAGTTCTTC,CASSPRPTSGGAGEQFF
TRBJ2-4,NA,TRBV18,NA,TGTGCCAGTACCGTAGCGGACAAAAACATTCAGTACTTC,CASTVADKNIQYF
TRBJ2-7,NA,TRBV3-1/TRBV3-2,NA,TGTGCCAGCAGCCAGACAGCATCCTACGAGCAGTACTTC,CASSQTASYEQYF
TRBJ2-2,NA,TRBV15,TRBD2,TGTGCCACCCCAGGGAGGGGTTCGGACACCGGGGAGCTGTTTTTT,CATPGRGSDTGELFF
TRBJ2-6,once,TRBV24-1,NA,TGTGCCACCCCCCCAACCGCTAACTCTGGGGCCAACGTCCTGACTTTC,CATPPTANSGANVLTF
TRBJ2-7,NA,TRBV18,TRBD1,TGTGCCAGCTCACCACTCCAAACAGGGGCCGAGCAGTACTTC,CASSPLQTGAEQYF
TRBJ1-2,NA,TRBV4-1,NA,TGCGCCAGCAGCCAAGATGCAGGGTGGGACTATGGCTACACCTTC,CASSQDAGWDYGYTF
TRBJ1-5,few,TRBV15,NA,TGTGCCACCAGCCGAGAGATCAGGAATCAGCCCCAGCATTTT,CATSREIRNQPQHF
TRBJ1-1,NA,TRBV5-1,TRBD1,TGCGCCAGCAGCTTGGAGGGGACAGGGGACACTGAAGCTTTCTTT,CASSLEGTGDTEAFF
TRBJ1-2,few,TRBV12-3/TRBV12-4,TRBD1,TGTGCCAGCAGTTTACAGGGGGGCTATGGCTACACCTTC,CASSLQGGYGYTF
TRBJ2-3,NA,TRBV30,TRBD2,TGTGCCTGGGGGACTAGGTCGTACGGAGATACGCAGTATTTT,CAWGTRSYGDTQYF
TRBJ2-3,once,TRBV5-6,NA,TGTGCCAGCAGCCCGCCCCGGGATACGCAGTATTTT,CASSPPRDTQYF
TRBJ1-5,NA,TRBV5-8,NA,TGTGCCAGCAGCTTGGACAGGCTTAGCAATCAGCCCCAGCATTTT,CASSLDRLSNQPQHF
TRBJ1-2,NA,TRBV7-9,NA,TGTGCCAGCAGCCCGCAGGGGAGCCTAATCTATGGCTACACCTTC,CASSPQGSLIYGYTF
TRBJ2-5,NA,TRBV5-1,TRBD2,TGCGCCAGCAGCCAGGGACTAGCGGAAGAGACCCAGTACTTC,CASSQGLAEETQYF
TRBJ1-2,NA,TRBV27,NA,TGTGCCAGCAGTACAAGGGCAGGGCAGGGCTACACCTTC,CASSTRAGQGYTF
TRBJ1-1,NA,TRBV10-3,NA,TGTGCCATCAGTGAACCGGGAGGGGGCACTGAAGCTTTCTTT,CAISEPGGGTEAFF
TRBJ2-7,NA,TRBV29-1,TRBD1,TGCAGCGTTGCCTCCAGGGGGATCTCCTACGAGCAGTACTTC,CSVASRGISYEQYF
TRBJ1-1,NA,TRBV6-5,NA,TGTGCCAGCAGTTACCGGCAGGGTAGAGCTTTCTTT,CASSYRQGRAFF
TRBJ2-3,once,TRBV30,TRBD2,TGTGCCTGGAGTGTACTAGGTAGCGGGGCAGATACGCAGTATTTT,CAWSVLGSGADTQYF
TRBJ1-3,NA,TRBV5-1,NA,TGCGCCAGCAGCTTGGCTACAGGAGCCTCTGGAAACACCATATATTTT,CASSLATGASGNTIYF
TRBJ2-1,NA,TRBV27,NA,TGTGCCAGCAGTTTAGGAGGGTACGATGAGCAGTTCTTC,CASSLGGYDEQFF
TRBJ2-3,once,TRBV30,NA,TGTGCCTGGAGTCGGGACTCCGCTAGCACAGATACGCAGTATTTT,CAWSRDSASTDTQYF
TRBJ2-2,NA,TRBV15,NA,TGTGCCACCAGCAGCGGGACACAACTGACCGGGGAGCTGTTTTTT,CATSSGTQLTGELFF
TRBJ2-1,NA,TRBV18,TRBD2,TGTGCCAGCTCCCCCGGGGGGGTCACCTACAATGAGCAGTTCTTC,CASSPGGVTYNEQFF
TRBJ1-2,NA,TRBV25-1,NA,TGTGCCAGCCAATCCCTAAACTATGGCTACACCTTC,CASQSLNYGYTF
TRBJ1-1,NA,TRBV30,NA,TGTGCCTGGAGTGCCCCCGAGGGCCTTAGGAACACTGAAGCTTTCTTT,CAWSAPEGLRNTEAFF
TRBJ1-2,once,TRBV19,TRBD1,TGTGCCAGTCTAGTTCGGGACAGGTCCAACATCCATGGCTACACCTTC,CASLVRDRSNIHGYTF